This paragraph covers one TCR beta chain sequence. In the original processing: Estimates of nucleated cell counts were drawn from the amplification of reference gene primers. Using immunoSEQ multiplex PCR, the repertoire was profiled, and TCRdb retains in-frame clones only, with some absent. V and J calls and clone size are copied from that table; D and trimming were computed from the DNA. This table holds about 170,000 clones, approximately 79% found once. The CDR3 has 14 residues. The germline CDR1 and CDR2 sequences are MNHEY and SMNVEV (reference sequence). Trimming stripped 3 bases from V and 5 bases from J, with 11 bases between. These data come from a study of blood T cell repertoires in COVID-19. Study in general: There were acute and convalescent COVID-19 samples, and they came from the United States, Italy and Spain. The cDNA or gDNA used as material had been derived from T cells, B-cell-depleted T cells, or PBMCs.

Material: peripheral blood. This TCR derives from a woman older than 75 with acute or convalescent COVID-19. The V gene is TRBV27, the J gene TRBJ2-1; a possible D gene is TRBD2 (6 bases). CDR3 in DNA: TGTGCCAGCAGTTTCAGCGGGTACAACAATGAGCAGTTCTTC. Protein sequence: CASSFSGYNNEQFF.